These T cell receptor beta chains were read from a single sample in a study of CD8 T cells in ankylosing spondylitis. TCRdb used MiXCR to reprocess the 5' RACE reads, holding one entry per CDR3 protein. The sample contains around 250,000 distinct CDR3 sequences, around 11% of which appear only once. The sequenced sample was blood, either unsorted or a sorted T cell fraction (not recorded which). Receptors originate from a male donor with ankylosing spondylitis or in good health (not recorded which). Both conserved end residues are part of each CDR3. A D gene is named only where the DNA matches it firmly. Size values are once, few and many counts, or a class for expanded clones, and some rows have none.

d_gene	j_gene	abundance	v_gene	CDR3aa	CDR3nt
.	TRBJ2-5	.	TRBV20-1	CSAARKETQYF	TGCAGTGCTGCGAGAAAAGAGACCCAGTACTTC
TRBD1	TRBJ2-7	few	TRBV7-2	CASSFYRGPYEQYF	TGTGCCAGCAGCTTCTACAGGGGGCCCTACGAGCAGTACTTC
TRBD2	TRBJ2-7	many	TRBV5-1	CASSSTSGSHEQYF	TGCGCCAGCAGCTCGACTAGCGGGTCCCACGAGCAGTACTTC
TRBD1	TRBJ1-2	many	TRBV5-1	CASRTGTGRNYGYTF	TGCGCCAGCAGAACCGGGACAGGGAGGAACTATGGCTACACCTTC
.	TRBJ2-1	.	TRBV29-1	CSARKSSYNEQFF	TGCAGCGCCAGGAAGAGCTCCTACAATGAGCAGTTCTTC
.	TRBJ2-7	few	TRBV5-1	CASSYRTDHYEQYF	TGCGCCAGCAGCTATAGGACAGACCACTACGAGCAGTACTTC
TRBD1	TRBJ2-3	many	TRBV20-1	CSAREDRGTSRTDTQYF	TGCAGTGCTAGAGAAGACAGGGGGACCTCCCGCACAGATACGCAGTATTTT
.	TRBJ1-2	.	TRBV5-1	CASSLSPRVNYGYTF	TGCGCCAGCAGCTTATCGCCCCGCGTAAACTATGGCTACACCTTC
.	TRBJ1-1	few	TRBV28	CASTLANTEAFF	TGTGCCAGCACCCTAGCGAACACTGAAGCTTTCTTT
.	TRBJ1-2	many	TRBV15	CATSRDPGDYGYTF	TGTGCCACCAGCAGAGATCCGGGGGACTATGGCTACACCTTC